This TCR beta chain was sequenced for a study of T cell changes during pregnancy in multiple sclerosis. The method was immunoSEQ multiplex PCR; TCRdb's version includes in-frame clones alone and lacks a portion of them. This table holds approximately 88,000 clones, 85% to 95% found once. The sequence derives from a female donor with multiple sclerosis, enrolled in a pregnancy study. Source: peripheral blood, taken in the first trimester of pregnancy.

CDR3 amino acids: CASSLYASGSYGRIGANVLTF. Here the CDR3 DNA reads TGTGCCAGCAGCTTATATGCTAGCGGGAGTTATGGACGAATTGGGGCCAACGTCCTGACTTTC. The V gene is TRBV7-8, the J gene TRBJ2-6; 10 bases are shared with TRBD2. This CDR3 has 21 residues. Germline trimming cut 2 bases from V and 3 bases from J; bases unmatched to any gene: 16. CDR1 SGHVS and CDR2 FQNEAQ come from the germline V gene.